The 27 T cell receptor beta chains below all came from one sample that was sequenced in a study of cytotoxic CD8 clonotypes in ibrutinib-treated CLL. Clones were sequenced by immunoSEQ multiplex PCR, and TCRdb holds only the in-frame ones, with some missing. The repertoire holds 140,000 or so clones, with 75% to 85% as singletons. Sequenced material: PBMCs, taken after 12 months of ibrutinib treatment. The receptors here all came from a human donor with chronic lymphocytic leukemia.

This CDR3 reads CATSRQGRISNQPQHF. CDR3 sequence (DNA): TGTGCCACCAGCAGACAGGGACGAATTAGCAATCAGCCCCAGCATTTT. This chain joins TRBV15 and TRBJ1-5; TRBD1 might be the D (5 bases). Germline V gene lookup returns CDR1 LNHNV and CDR2 YYDKDF (reference sequence). This CDR3 is 16 amino acids long. V was shortened by 2 bases and J by 0 bases, with 11 bases between the two germline ends.

The chain joins TRBV9 to TRBJ2-1; D may be TRBD2 (6 bases). CDR1 is SGDLS and CDR2 is YYNGEE in the germline V gene. Trimming pared 0 bases from V and 1 base from J, leaving 14 bases between. This CDR3 has 17 residues. CDR3 sequence: CASSVEFSGSSYNEQFF. The CDR3 coding sequence is TGTGCCAGCAGCGTAGAATTTAGCGGTTCTTCCTACAATGAGCAGTTCTTC.

This chain connects TRBV9 to TRBJ2-2; 12 nucleotides match TRBD2. Germline loops: CDR1 SGDLS, CDR2 YYNGEE. The V and J ends lost 3 bases and 6 bases, in that order; junction bases with no gene match: 3. CDR3 size: 15 residues. The CDR3 sequence is CASSGGLAGSGELFF. CDR3 nucleotides: TGTGCCAGCAGCGGTGGACTAGCGGGATCCGGGGAGCTGTTTTTT.

The chain has TRBV4-3 and TRBJ2-5, with 8 bases identical to TRBD1. The CDR3 loop spans 13 amino acids. V shed 2 bases, J shed 8 bases, and the junction held 4 bases outside the gene matches. The germline V gene encodes CDR1 LGHNA and CDR2 YSLEER. The CDR3 region has the DNA TGCGCCAGCAGCCAACGACAGGGGACCACCCAGTACTTC. Translation gives CASSQRQGTTQYF.

The CDR3 DNA reads as TGCAGCGCGCTACAGGGGATACCCTACGAGCAGTACTTC. Protein sequence: CSALQGIPYEQYF. V usage is TRBV29-1 and J usage is TRBJ2-7; 7 nucleotides align to TRBD1. This CDR3 region has 13 residues. The germline V gene has CDR1 SQVTM and CDR2 ANQGSEA. Trimming took 7 bases from V and 2 from J; bases not matched to a gene: 8.

This clone was counted a few times. The V and J genes are TRBV19 and TRBJ2-1; D could derive from TRBD1 or TRBD2 (7 bases each). Trimming left V 4 bases short and J 5 bases short, with 21 bases between. The CDR3 runs to 17 residues. Germline assignment: CDR1 LNHDA and CDR2 SQIVND (reference sequence). For the CDR3, the DNA is TGTGCCAGTAGTAAAACTGCTAGCGGAGGGGGCCACAATGAGCAGTTCTTC. As protein: CASSKTASGGGHNEQFF.

The chain carries TRBV5-4 and TRBJ2-3; TRBD1 is a possible D gene (5 bases). Trimming cost V 3 bases and J 0 bases, with 11 bases left between them. CDR3 length equals 15 residues. Germline CDR1 is SGHNT and CDR2 is YYREEE (reference sequence). CDR3 region: CASSSDSTSTDTQYF. Here the CDR3 DNA reads TGTGCCAGCAGCTCAGACAGCACTAGCACAGATACGCAGTATTTT.

This chain joins TRBV5-1 and TRBJ2-5; either TRBD1 or TRBD2 may supply D (5 bases each). V was pared by 4 bases and J by 1 base, with 8 bases between. The germline V gene encodes CDR1 SGHRS and CDR2 YFSETQ. The CDR3 loop spans 13 amino acids. The CDR3 coding sequence is TGCGCCAGCAGCACCGGGACCCAAGAGACCCAGTACTTC. It encodes CASSTGTQETQYF.

The gene calls are TRBV2 and TRBJ2-2; D not certain. Germline values: CDR1 SNHLY, CDR2 FYNNEI. Trimming took off 6 bases at V and 4 bases at J, with 9 bases between the two ends. This CDR3 comprises 13 residues. The CDR3 DNA is TGTGCCAGCAGCGTCAGCGTCACCGGGGAGCTGTTTTTT. Translated, it gives CASSVSVTGELFF.

This rearrangement joins TRBV7-8 to TRBJ2-7; D uncertain. Germline V lookup: CDR1 SGHVS, CDR2 FQNEAQ. The CDR3 has 11 amino acids. V lost 5 bases to trimming and J lost 3 bases, with 5 bases between them. The CDR3 spells CASSVDYEQYF. CDR3 DNA: TGTGCCAGCAGCGTCGACTACGAGCAGTACTTC.

This clone was detected a few times. The chain carries TRBV7-9 and TRBJ2-7; 9 bases are a match to TRBD1. The CDR3 has 15 amino acids. Germline loops: CDR1 SEHNR, CDR2 FQNEAQ (reference sequence). J gave up 2 bases and V 8 bases, and 10 bases lay outside the gene matches. Here the CDR3 DNA reads TGTGCCAGCGCAAAACAGGGGGCGTCCACCTACGAGCAGTACTTC. This codes for CASAKQGASTYEQYF. The whole variable domain, filled in from reference TRBV7-9 and TRBJ2-7, reads DTGVSQNPRHKITKRGQNVTFRCDPISEHNRLYWYRQTLGQGPEFLTYFQNEAQLEKSRLLSDRFSAERPKGSFSTLEIQRTEQGDSAMYLCASAKQGASTYEQYFGPGTRLTVT.

A single count supports this clone. The V gene is TRBV7-3, the J gene TRBJ2-5; 8 bases line up with TRBD2. The CDR3 sequence is 16 residues long. Per the germline V gene, CDR1 is SGHTA and CDR2 is FQGTGA. V dropped 0 bases and J dropped 5; count of bases not matched to a gene: 8. The CDR3 loop is CASSLTSGSIWETQYF. CDR3 coding DNA: TGTGCCAGCAGCTTAACGAGCGGGAGTATTTGGGAGACCCAGTACTTC.

The genes are TRBV7-2 and TRBJ2-7, with D possibly matching TRBD1 (8 bases). The CDR3 runs to 15 residues. Germline CDR1 reads SGHTA; CDR2 reads FQGNSA. Trimming took off 4 bases at V and 3 bases at J, with 16 bases between the two ends. DNA of the CDR3: TGTGCCAGCAGCTCCAGCGGGACAGGCCGCTACGAGCAGTACTTC. Translation: CASSSSGTGRYEQYF.

This chain links TRBV6-5 with TRBJ1-1; unclear D gene. Germline CDR1 MNHEY, CDR2 SVGAGI. The V end was cut by 8 bases, the J end by 1 base, with 8 bases between. The length of the CDR3 is 12 residues. The CDR3 bases are TGTGCCAGCGGAACGGGGAACACTGAAGCTTTCTTT. Translated: CASGTGNTEAFF.

V and J are TRBV18 and TRBJ2-1, with D unresolved. This CDR3 has 16 amino acids. The germline V gene encodes CDR1 KGHSH and CDR2 LQKENI. V lost 0 bases to trimming and J lost 5 bases, with 14 bases between them. CDR3 DNA: TGTGCCAGCTCACCACCGGGTTCTCTCAGAAACAATGAGCAGTTCTTC. Its protein is CASSPPGSLRNNEQFF.

The chain recombines TRBV29-1 with TRBJ2-1, with 13 bases matching TRBD2. This CDR3 region has 16 residues. Germline V gene lookup returns CDR1 SQVTM and CDR2 ANQGSEA. Losses at the gene ends were 3 bases for V and 7 bases for J; bases not matched to a gene: 9. The CDR3 region has the DNA TGCAGCGTTGAGAGGACTAGCGGGAGTTTTAGGAATGAGCAGTTCTTC. It translates to CSVERTSGSFRNEQFF.

The chain carries TRBV6-5 and TRBJ2-3; 7 positions match TRBD1. The CDR3 runs 15 residues. J lost 4 bases, V lost 0 bases, and 4 bases had no gene match. Per germline, CDR1 MNHEY and CDR2 SVGAGI. CDR3 residues: CASSYSPGTADTQYF. The CDR3 region has the DNA TGTGCCAGCAGTTACTCGCCTGGGACAGCAGATACGCAGTATTTT.

This chain links TRBV9 with TRBJ1-4, with 9 bases fitting TRBD1. Losses at the gene ends were 1 base for V and 6 bases for J; bases not matched to a gene: 4. The CDR3 sequence is 15 residues long. CDR1 SGDLS and CDR2 YYNGEE come from the germline V gene. This chain's CDR3 is CASSVRQGGHEKLFF. CDR3 sequence (DNA): TGTGCCAGCAGCGTAAGACAGGGGGGCCATGAAAAACTGTTTTTT.

The chain combines TRBV2 with TRBJ2-1, with D unresolved. The CDR3 sequence is 17 residues long. Trimming took 7 bases from V and 5 from J, leaving 24 bases between them. Germline CDR1 is SNHLY and CDR2 is FYNNEI. CDR3 amino acids: CASIRTQRGSLHNEQFF. The CDR3 nucleotides are TGTGCCAGCATTCGGACGCAAAGAGGTTCCTTGCACAATGAGCAGTTCTTC.

The gene calls are TRBV5-1 and TRBJ2-2; D tentatively reads TRBD1 or TRBD2 (5 bases each). The germline V and J ends were trimmed by 4 bases and 4 bases, with 14 bases remaining between them. The CDR3 totals 15 residues. The V gene's germline CDR1 is SGHRS and CDR2 YFSETQ. The CDR3 DNA follows: TGCGCCAGCAGCAGAGGGACCGGGGCCACCGGGGAGCTGTTTTTT. It encodes CASSRGTGATGELFF.

The chain couples TRBV15 to TRBJ1-5; the D gene is possibly TRBD1 (6 bases). V was trimmed by 3 bases and J by 2 bases, leaving 14 bases between them. Germline CDR1 and CDR2: LNHNV and YYDKDF (reference sequence). This CDR3 has 16 residues. The DNA of the CDR3 is TGTGCCACCAGCAGTCGGGACAACTTGCGCAATCAGCCCCAGCATTTT. Residues: CATSSRDNLRNQPQHF.

The V and J genes are TRBV18 and TRBJ2-7, with 7 nucleotides matching TRBD1. Germline V gene sequence: CDR1 KGHSH, CDR2 LQKENI. CDR3 length: 16 residues. Trimming removed 3 bases from V and 1 base from J; junction bases left unmatched: 9. This chain's CDR3 is CASSPQDRSRSYEQYF. The CDR3 DNA follows: TGTGCCAGCTCACCCCAGGACAGGAGCAGATCCTACGAGCAGTACTTC. Supplemented by reference TRBV18 and TRBJ2-7, the full variable domain reads NAGVMQNPRHLVRRRGQEARLRCSPMKGHSHVYWYRQLPEEGLKFMVYLQKENIIDESGMPKERFSAEFPKEGPSILRIQQVVRGDSAAYFCASSPQDRSRSYEQYFGPGTRLTVT.

The sample holds one count of this clone. The sample contains more than one DNA sequence encoding this CDR3. This CDR3 is CSVGGYNEQFF. CDR3 coding DNA: TGCAGCGTTGGGGGCTACAATGAGCAGTTCTTC. The chain joins TRBV29-1 to TRBJ2-1; D call uncertain. V was pared by 4 bases and J by 3 bases, with 4 bases between. The CDR3 totals 11 residues. Germline V lookup: CDR1 SQVTM, CDR2 ANQGSEA.

The V gene is TRBV25-1, the J gene TRBJ2-7; D ambiguous. The CDR3 is made up of 12 amino acids. V lost 4 bases and J 3 bases, leaving 7 bases between the germline ends. Germline loops: CDR1 MGHDK, CDR2 SYGVNS. This CDR3 reads CASSVGNYEQYF. The CDR3 DNA follows: TGTGCCAGCAGTGTTGGCAACTACGAGCAGTACTTC.

CDR3 nucleotide sequence: TGCAGCGCTGCCGCACTAGCGGGACTAAACAATGAGCAGTTCTTC. Its translation: CSAAALAGLNNEQFF. V usage is TRBV29-1 and J usage is TRBJ2-1; 10 bases agree with TRBD2. The CDR3 totals 15 residues. J gave up 5 bases and V 7 bases, and 11 bases lay outside the gene matches. Germline V gene sequence: CDR1 SQVTM, CDR2 ANQGSEA.

The CDR3 DNA sequence: TGTGCCGTTCAGGGTGGGAGGAGCACAGATACGCAGTATTTT. The encoded protein is CAVQGGRSTDTQYF. J is TRBJ2-3 and V is TRBV10-3; D may be TRBD2 (6 bases). Trimming took 11 bases from V and 0 from J, leaving 15 bases between them. The CDR3 extends over 14 amino acids. The germline CDR1 and CDR2 sequences are ENHRY and SYGVKD.

This clone was counted a few times. V gene TRBV7-2 combines with J gene TRBJ1-5; 12 bases align to TRBD1. With 4 bases clipped from V and 10 bases from J, the junction kept 5 bases outside the gene matches. Germline CDR1 is SGHTA and CDR2 is FQGNSA. This CDR3 has 14 amino acids. CDR3 loop: CASSYGTGGLPQHF. As DNA, the CDR3 is TGTGCCAGCAGCTATGGGACAGGGGGCCTCCCCCAGCATTTT. The whole variable domain, remainder taken from reference TRBV7-2 and TRBJ1-5, is GAGVSQSPSNKVTEKGKDVELRCDPISGHTALYWYRQSLGQGLEFLIYFQGNSAPDKSGLPSDRFSAERTGGSVSTLTIQRTQQEDSAVYLCASSYGTGGLPQHFGDGTRLSIL.